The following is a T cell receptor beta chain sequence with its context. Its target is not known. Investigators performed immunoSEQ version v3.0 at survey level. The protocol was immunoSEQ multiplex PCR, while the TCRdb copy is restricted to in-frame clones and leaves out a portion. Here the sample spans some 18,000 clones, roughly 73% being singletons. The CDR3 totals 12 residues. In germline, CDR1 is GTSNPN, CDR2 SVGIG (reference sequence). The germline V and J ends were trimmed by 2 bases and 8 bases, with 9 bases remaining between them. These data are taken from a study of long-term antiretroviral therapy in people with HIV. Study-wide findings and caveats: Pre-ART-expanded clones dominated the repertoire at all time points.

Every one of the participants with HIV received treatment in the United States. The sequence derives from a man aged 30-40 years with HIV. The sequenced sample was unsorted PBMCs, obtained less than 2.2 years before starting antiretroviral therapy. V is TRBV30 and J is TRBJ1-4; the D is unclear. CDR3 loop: CAWSPRIEKLFF. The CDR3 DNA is TGTGCCTGGAGTCCCCGGATAGAAAAACTGTTTTTT.